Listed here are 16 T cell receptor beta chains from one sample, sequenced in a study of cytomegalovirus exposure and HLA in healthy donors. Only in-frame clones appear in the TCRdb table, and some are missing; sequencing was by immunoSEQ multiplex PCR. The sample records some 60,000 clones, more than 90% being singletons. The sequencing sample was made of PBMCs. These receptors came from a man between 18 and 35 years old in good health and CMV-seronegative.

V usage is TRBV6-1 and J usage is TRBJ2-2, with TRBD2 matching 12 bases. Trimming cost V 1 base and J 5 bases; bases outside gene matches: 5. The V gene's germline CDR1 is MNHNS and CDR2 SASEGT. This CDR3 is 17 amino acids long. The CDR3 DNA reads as TGTGCCAGCAGTGAAGTGCTAGCGGGAGGGAATACCGGGGAGCTGTTTTTT. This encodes CASSEVLAGGNTGELFF.

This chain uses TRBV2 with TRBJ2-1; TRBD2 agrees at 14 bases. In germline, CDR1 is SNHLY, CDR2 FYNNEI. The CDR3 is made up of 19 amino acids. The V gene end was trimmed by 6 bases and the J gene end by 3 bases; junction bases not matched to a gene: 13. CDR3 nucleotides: TGTGCCAGCAGCGATCCCGGGACTAGCGGGAGTCGGTTCTACAATGAGCAGTTCTTC. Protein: CASSDPGTSGSRFYNEQFF.

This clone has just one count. CDR3 sequence (DNA): TGTGCCAGCAACAGGGGGGTGGGACACCGACCCTACGAGCAGTACTTC. Its translation is CASNRGVGHRPYEQYF. The genes are TRBV5-6 and TRBJ2-7; TRBD1 agrees at 8 bases. Germline values: CDR1 SGHDT, CDR2 YYEEEE. CDR3 size: 16 residues. The trim removed 6 bases at V and 2 bases at J, leaving 13 bases unmatched.

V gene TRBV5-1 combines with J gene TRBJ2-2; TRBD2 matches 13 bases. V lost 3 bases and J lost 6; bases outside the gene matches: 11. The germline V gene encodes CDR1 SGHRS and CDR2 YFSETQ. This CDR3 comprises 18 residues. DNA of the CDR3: TGCGCCAGCAGCTGGGGACTAGCGGGATTTCGAGCATCCGGGGAGCTGTTTTTT. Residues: CASSWGLAGFRASGELFF.

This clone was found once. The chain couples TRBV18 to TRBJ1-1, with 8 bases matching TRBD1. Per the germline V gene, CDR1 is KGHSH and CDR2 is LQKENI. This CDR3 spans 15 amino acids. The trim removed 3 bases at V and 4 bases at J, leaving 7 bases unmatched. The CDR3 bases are TGTGCCAGCTCACCCCAGGACAGGGTGAGCACTGAAGCTTTCTTT. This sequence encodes CASSPQDRVSTEAFF.

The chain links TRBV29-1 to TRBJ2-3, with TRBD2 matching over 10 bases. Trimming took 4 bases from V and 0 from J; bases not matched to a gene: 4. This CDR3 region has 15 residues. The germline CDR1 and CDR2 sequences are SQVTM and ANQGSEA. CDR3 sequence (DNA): TGCAGCGTTGTCCCGACTAGCGGGAGCACAGATACGCAGTATTTT. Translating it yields CSVVPTSGSTDTQYF.

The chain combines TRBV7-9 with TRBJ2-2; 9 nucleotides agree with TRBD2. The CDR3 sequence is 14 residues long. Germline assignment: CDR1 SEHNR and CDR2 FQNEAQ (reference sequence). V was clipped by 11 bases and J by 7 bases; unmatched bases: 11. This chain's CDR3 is CAARTSGRDGELFF. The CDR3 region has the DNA TGTGCCGCACGTACTAGCGGGCGGGACGGGGAGCTGTTTTTT.

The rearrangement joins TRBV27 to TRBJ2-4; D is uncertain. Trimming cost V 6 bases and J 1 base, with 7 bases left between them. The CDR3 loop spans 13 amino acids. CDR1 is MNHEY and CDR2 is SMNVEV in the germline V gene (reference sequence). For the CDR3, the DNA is TGTGCCAGCAGATCCGGGGCCAAAAACATTCAGTACTTC. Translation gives CASRSGAKNIQYF.

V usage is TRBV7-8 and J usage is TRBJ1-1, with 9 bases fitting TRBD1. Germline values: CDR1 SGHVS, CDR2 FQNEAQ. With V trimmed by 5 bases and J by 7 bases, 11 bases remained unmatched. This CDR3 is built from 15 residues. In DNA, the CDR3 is TGTGCCAGCAGCGAATTCCCGGGACAGGGCAATGAAGCTTTCTTT. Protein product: CASSEFPGQGNEAFF. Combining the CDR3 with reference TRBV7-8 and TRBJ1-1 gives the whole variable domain GAGVSQSPRYKVAKRGQDVALRCDPISGHVSLFWYQQALGQGPEFLTYFQNEAQLDKSGLPSDRFFAERPEGSVSTLKIQRTQQEDSAVYLCASSEFPGQGNEAFFGQGTRLTVV.

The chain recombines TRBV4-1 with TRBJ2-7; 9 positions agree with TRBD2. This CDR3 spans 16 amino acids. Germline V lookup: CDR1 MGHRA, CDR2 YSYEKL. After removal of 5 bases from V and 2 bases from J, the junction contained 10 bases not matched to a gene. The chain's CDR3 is CASSSYTSGSTYEQYF. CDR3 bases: TGCGCCAGCAGCTCCTACACTAGCGGGTCGACCTACGAGCAGTACTTC.

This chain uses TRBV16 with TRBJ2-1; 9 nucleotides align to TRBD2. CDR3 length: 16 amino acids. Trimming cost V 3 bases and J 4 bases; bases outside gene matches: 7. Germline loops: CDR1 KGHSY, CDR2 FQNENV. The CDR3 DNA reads TGTGCCAGCAGCCAGGGTAGCGGGAGCTTGTACAATGAGCAGTTCTTC. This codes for CASSQGSGSLYNEQFF.

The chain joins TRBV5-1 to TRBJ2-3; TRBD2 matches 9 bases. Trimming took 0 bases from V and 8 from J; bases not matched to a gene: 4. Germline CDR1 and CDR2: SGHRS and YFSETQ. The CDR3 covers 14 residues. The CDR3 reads CASSLVAGDPTQYF. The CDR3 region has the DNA TGCGCCAGCAGCTTGGTAGCGGGAGACCCTACGCAGTATTTT.

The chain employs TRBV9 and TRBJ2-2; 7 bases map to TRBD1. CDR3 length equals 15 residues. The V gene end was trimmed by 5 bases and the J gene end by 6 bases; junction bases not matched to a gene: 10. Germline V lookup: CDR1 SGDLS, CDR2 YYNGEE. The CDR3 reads CASREQGNTAGELFF. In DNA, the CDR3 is TGTGCCAGCAGGGAACAGGGGAACACGGCCGGGGAGCTGTTTTTT.

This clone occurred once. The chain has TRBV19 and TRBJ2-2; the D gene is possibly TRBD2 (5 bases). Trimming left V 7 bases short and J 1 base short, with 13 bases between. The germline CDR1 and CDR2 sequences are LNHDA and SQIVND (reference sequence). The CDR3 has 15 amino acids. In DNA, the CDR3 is TGTGCCAGTAAGATCGCGGCGGGGAACACCGGGGAGCTGTTTTTT. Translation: CASKIAAGNTGELFF.

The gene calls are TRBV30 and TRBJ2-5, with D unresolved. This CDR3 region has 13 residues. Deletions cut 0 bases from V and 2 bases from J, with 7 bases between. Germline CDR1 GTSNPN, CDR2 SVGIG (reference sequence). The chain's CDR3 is CAWSVQLQETQYF. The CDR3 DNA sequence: TGTGCCTGGAGTGTCCAGTTACAAGAGACCCAGTACTTC. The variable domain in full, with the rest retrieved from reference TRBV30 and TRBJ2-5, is SQTIHQWPATLVQPVGSPLSLECTVEGTSNPNLYWYRQAAGRGLQLLFYSVGIGQISSEVPQNLSASRPQDRQFILSSKKLLLSDSGFYLCAWSVQLQETQYFGPGTRLLVL.

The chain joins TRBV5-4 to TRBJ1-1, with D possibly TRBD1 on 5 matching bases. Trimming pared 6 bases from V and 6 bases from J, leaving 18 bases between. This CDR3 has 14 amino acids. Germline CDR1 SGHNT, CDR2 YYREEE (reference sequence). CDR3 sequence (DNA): TGTGCCAGCAAATACTCAGACAGTATCGCTGAAGCTTTCTTT. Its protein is CASKYSDSIAEAFF.